The rows below give T cell receptor beta chains drawn from one sample of a study of blood T cells in healthy people across ages. MiXCR was run by TCRdb on the 5' RACE reads, yielding one entry per CDR3 protein. The data show 1.5 million to 2 million distinct CDR3 sequences, 28% seen once. Sequenced sample: blood. These receptors were obtained from a woman between 25 and 40 years old in good health. Both conserved end residues are part of each CDR3.

16	TRBV7-2	TRBJ1-2	CASSLGDPGGRGGYTF
12	TRBV20-1	TRBJ2-7	CRARGEGAEQYF
17	TRBV29-1	TRBJ2-7	CSVEDGQGRIRVGEQYF
12	TRBV14	TRBJ2-5	CASSQDGRTQYF
12	TRBV19	TRBJ2-7	CASSVTGAEQYF
13	TRBV30	TRBJ1-1	CAWSNFMNTEAFF
13	TRBV20-1	TRBJ2-5	CSASKDRGQTQYF
12	TRBV20-1	TRBJ2-1	CSFRQGHIEQFF
14	TRBV4-1	TRBJ2-1	CASSRSFSYNEQFF
13	TRBV12-3/TRBV12-4	TRBJ2-4	CASTLRLAGGLYF
15	TRBV9	TRBJ2-1	CASSFGLAGRAGQFF
12	TRBV29-1	TRBJ1-2	CSAGTHNYGYTF
16	TRBV9	TRBJ2-3	CASSVLQSGGADTQYF
15	TRBV4-1	TRBJ1-3	CASSQAGQGANTIYF
14	TRBV6-6	TRBJ2-5	CASNVQGAEETQDF
16	TRBV3-1	TRBJ2-5	CASSQFSGTRNNEQYF
16	TRBV4-1	TRBJ1-1	CASSQDCTGGVVEAFF
15	TRBV6-2/TRBV6-3	TRBJ2-1	CASSYDWRSGDEQFF
15	TRBV5-6	TRBJ2-3	CASSFQRESADTQYF
15	TRBV6-5	TRBJ2-7	CASSPDRSHFNEQYF
15	TRBV7-2	TRBJ2-7	CASSQQDAGPYEQYF
13	TRBV5-1	TRBJ2-7	CASSWAENYEQYF
12	TRBV7-8	TRBJ2-3	CASTLYADTQYF
13	TRBV20-1	TRBJ2-1	CSASGRIYNEQFF
15	TRBV20-1	TRBJ2-7	CSAKLIGGGGYEQYF
14	TRBV20-1	TRBJ2-7	CSARHQRRSSGQYF
14	TRBV18	TRBJ2-1	CASTTEGPYNEQFF
13	TRBV29-1	TRBJ2-5	CSVESLLRETQYF
16	TRBV11-2	TRBJ2-5	CASSRSGAAGDETQYF
15	TRBV6-5	TRBJ2-7	CASTQLGQGTYEQYF
17	TRBV6-1	TRBJ2-5	CASSETIGLAGGETQYF
14	TRBV12-3/TRBV12-4	TRBJ2-4	CASSFLGPYNEQYF
14	TRBV27	TRBJ1-1	CASSPRVIGTEAFF
15	TRBV25-1	TRBJ2-7	CASSEPGGASYEQYF
12	TRBV20-1	TRBJ1-1	CSARGRWTEAFF
13	TRBV6-4	TRBJ1-2	CASSLDGLAGYTF
12	TRBV5-1	TRBJ1-1	CASSSLLDEAFF
17	TRBV20-1	-	CSARDPSGGSSYNEQYF
12	TRBV20-1	TRBJ1-1	CSAYDDNTETFF
14	TRBV29-1	TRBJ2-2	CSVVGPGAGGERFF
14	TRBV7-2	TRBJ1-2	CASSSTDGAWSYTF
15	TRBV20-1	TRBJ2-7	CSAQGVAGASGEQYF
18	TRBV20-1	TRBJ2-1	CSASSLAGGYQQGNEQFF
14	TRBV12-3/TRBV12-4	TRBJ1-1	CATSPGQGVTEAFF
15	TRBV20-1	TRBJ2-3	CSAHGLAWSPDTQYF
16	TRBV12-3/TRBV12-4	TRBJ2-7	CASSAPRLAGSYEQYF
14	TRBV20-1	TRBJ2-3	CSARGAESTDTQYF
17	TRBV12-3/TRBV12-4	TRBJ2-3	CASSLAQASGIGDTQYF
14	TRBV29-1	TRBJ2-3	CSVEGGRFTDTQYF
15	TRBV7-2	TRBJ2-2	CASSLVRARTGELFF
16	TRBV5-1	TRBJ2-3	CASRRGQGANTDTQYF
14	TRBV6-6	TRBJ2-5	CTSRASGLAETQYF
18	TRBV15	TRBJ1-1	CATSRDLRDRGRDTEAFF
16	TRBV20-1	TRBJ2-1	CSARARKDRNYNEQFF
18	TRBV27	TRBJ1-1	CASSLSSGPRGLKTEAFF
15	TRBV6-5	TRBJ1-2	CASSYSMTGGHGYTF
16	TRBV6-1	TRBJ2-1	CASRPPGVSSYNEQFF
15	TRBV27	TRBJ1-5	CASSSGTGMYQPQHF
14	TRBV5-6	TRBJ2-1	CASSHLINAHEQFF
15	TRBV7-2	TRBJ2-3	CASNRASGDTDTQYF